This T cell receptor beta chain came from a study of early T cells in non-severe SARS-CoV-2 infection. Germline CDR1 reads MNHEY; CDR2 reads SVGAGI. The V and J ends lost 3 bases and 3 bases, in that order; junction bases with no gene match: 3. This CDR3 spans 14 amino acids. As regards this clonotype: Its antigen is still unknown.

Individual cDNA molecules each received unique molecular identifiers attached to them. Using its own MiXCR run on the 5' RACE reads, TCRdb lists one record per CDR3 protein. The repertoire holds approximately 70,000 distinct CDR3 sequences, with roughly an eighth as singletons. Study-level results: Anti-spike CD8 specificities were favored by VDJdb matching, whose results missed private and CD4 specificities.

The sequencing sample was made of whole blood. The chain recombines TRBV6-5 with TRBJ2-7; 9 nucleotides agree with TRBD1. This clonotype was obtained from an adult who was a healthcare worker with PCR-confirmed SARS-CoV-2 infection or an uninfected control (not recorded which). CDR3 bases: TGTGCCAGCAGTTATCTGGACAGGGGCTACGAGCAGTACTTC. This translates into CASSYLDRGYEQYF.